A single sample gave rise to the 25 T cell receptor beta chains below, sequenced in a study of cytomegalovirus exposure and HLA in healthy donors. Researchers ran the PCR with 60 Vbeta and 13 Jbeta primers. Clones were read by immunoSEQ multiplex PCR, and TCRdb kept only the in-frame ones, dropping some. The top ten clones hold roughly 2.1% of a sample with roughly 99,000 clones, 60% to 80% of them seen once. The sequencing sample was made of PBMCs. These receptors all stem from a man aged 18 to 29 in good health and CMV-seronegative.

The CDR3 bases are TGTGCCAGCAGCTTAACGCGGACATCGCATGGCTACACCTTC. Its protein product is CASSLTRTSHGYTF. The rearrangement links TRBV7-3 to TRBJ1-2; D possibly corresponds to TRBD1 (5 bases). The ends were cut back, 0 bases at V and 6 bases at J, with 11 bases in the middle. This CDR3 has 14 residues. The germline CDR1 and CDR2 sequences are SGHTA and FQGTGA.

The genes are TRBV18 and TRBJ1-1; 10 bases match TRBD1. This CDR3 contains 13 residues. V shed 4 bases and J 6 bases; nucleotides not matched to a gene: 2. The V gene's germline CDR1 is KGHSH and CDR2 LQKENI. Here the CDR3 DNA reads TGTGCCAGCTCACTGACAGGGGGCCCTGAAGCTTTCTTT. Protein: CASSLTGGPEAFF.

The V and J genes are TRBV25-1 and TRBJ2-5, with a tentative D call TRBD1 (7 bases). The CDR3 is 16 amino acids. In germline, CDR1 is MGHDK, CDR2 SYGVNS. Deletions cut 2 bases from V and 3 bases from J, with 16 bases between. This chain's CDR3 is CASSEAPGRGEETQYF. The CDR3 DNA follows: TGTGCCAGCAGTGAAGCCCCGGGCAGGGGGGAAGAGACCCAGTACTTC.

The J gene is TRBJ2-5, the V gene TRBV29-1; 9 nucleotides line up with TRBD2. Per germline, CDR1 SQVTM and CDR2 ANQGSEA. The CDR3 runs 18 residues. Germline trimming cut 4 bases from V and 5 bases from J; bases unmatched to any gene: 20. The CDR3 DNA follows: TGCAGCGTTGCCCCCTTCAGCGGGGGGTCCAGATTCGAGGAGACCCAGTACTTC. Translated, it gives CSVAPFSGGSRFEETQYF.

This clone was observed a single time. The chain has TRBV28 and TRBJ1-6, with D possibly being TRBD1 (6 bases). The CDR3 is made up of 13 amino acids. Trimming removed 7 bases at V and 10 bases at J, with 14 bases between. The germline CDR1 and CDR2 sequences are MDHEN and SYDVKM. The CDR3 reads CASNYRDDSPLHF. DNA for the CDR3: TGTGCCAGCAACTACAGGGACGACTCACCCCTCCACTTT.

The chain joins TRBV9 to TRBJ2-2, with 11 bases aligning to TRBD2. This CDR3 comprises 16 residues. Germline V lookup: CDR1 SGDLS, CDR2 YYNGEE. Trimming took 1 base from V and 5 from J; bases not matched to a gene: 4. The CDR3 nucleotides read TGTGCCAGCAGCGTACCTATAGCGGGGGGGACCGGGGAGCTGTTTTTT. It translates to CASSVPIAGGTGELFF.

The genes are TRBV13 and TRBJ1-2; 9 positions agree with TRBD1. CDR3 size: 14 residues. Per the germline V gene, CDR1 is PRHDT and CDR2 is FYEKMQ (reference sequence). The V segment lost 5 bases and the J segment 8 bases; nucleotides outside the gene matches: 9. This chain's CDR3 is CASSQEGTGWGYTF. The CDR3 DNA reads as TGTGCCAGCAGCCAGGAGGGGACAGGGTGGGGCTACACCTTC.

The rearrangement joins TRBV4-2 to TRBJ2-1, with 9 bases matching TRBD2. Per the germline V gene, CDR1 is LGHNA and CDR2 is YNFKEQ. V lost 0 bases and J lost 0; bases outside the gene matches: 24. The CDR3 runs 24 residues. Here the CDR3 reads CASSQDRPPPTLPGLASSYNEQFF. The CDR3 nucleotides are TGTGCCAGCAGCCAAGATCGCCCCCCCCCGACATTACCGGGACTAGCTAGCTCCTACAATGAGCAGTTCTTC.

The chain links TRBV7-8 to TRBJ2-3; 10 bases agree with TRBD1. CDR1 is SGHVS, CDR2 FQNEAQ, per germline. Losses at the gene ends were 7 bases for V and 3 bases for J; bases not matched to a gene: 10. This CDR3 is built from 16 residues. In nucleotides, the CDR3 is TGTGCCAGCACCCCCGCGGGACAGGGGCGGACAGATACGCAGTATTTT. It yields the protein CASTPAGQGRTDTQYF.

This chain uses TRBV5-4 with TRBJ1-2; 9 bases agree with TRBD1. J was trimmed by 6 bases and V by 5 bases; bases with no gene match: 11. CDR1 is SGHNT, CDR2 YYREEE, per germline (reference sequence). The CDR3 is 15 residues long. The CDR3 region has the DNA TGTGCCAGCAGACCTGTCCTGGGACAGGGCAATGGCTACACCTTC. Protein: CASRPVLGQGNGYTF.

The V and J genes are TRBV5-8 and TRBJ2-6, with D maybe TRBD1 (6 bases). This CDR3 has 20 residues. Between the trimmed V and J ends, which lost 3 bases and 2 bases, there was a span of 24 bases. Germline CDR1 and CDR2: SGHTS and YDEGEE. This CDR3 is CASSSPLPTGGKAGANVLTF. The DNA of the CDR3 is TGTGCCAGCAGCTCACCCCTACCGACAGGCGGAAAAGCTGGGGCCAACGTCCTGACTTTC.

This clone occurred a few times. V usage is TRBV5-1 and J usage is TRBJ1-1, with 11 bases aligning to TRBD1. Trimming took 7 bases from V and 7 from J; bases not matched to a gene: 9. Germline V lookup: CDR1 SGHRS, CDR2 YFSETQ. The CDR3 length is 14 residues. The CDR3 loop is CASSLGQGVGEAFF. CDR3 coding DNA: TGCGCCAGCTCCCTGGGACAGGGGGTCGGTGAAGCTTTCTTT.

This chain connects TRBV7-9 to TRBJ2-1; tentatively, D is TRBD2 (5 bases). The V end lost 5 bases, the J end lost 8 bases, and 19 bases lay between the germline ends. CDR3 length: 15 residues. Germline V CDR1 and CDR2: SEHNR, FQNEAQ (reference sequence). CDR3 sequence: CASSLGRINGDEQFF. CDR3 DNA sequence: TGTGCCAGCAGCCTAGGACGTATCAACGGGGATGAGCAGTTCTTC.

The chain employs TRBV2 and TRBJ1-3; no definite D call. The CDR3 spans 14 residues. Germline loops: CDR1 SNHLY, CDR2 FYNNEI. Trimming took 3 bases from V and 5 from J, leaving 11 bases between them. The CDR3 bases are TGTGCCAGCAGTGAGGAGGGTTGGAGAAACACCATATATTTT. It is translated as CASSEEGWRNTIYF.

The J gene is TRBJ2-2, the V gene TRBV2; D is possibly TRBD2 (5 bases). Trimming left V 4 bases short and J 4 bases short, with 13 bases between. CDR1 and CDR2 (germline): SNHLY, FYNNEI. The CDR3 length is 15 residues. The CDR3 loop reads CASSVGMGATGELFF. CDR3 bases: TGTGCCAGCAGTGTAGGCATGGGAGCCACCGGGGAGCTGTTTTTT.

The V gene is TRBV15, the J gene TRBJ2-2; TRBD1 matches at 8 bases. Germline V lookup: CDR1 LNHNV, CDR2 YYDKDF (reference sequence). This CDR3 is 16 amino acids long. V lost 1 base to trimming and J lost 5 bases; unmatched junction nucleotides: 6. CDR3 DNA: TGTGCCACCAGCAGAGGAGGACAGGGAAATACCGGGGAGCTGTTTTTT. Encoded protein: CATSRGGQGNTGELFF.

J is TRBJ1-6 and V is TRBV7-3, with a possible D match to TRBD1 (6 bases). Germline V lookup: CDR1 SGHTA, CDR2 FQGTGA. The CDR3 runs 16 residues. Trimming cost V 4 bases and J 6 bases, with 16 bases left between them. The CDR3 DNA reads TGTGCCAGCAGCTCCGGGGGGACACTTACTAATTCACCCCTCCACTTT. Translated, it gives CASSSGGTLTNSPLHF.

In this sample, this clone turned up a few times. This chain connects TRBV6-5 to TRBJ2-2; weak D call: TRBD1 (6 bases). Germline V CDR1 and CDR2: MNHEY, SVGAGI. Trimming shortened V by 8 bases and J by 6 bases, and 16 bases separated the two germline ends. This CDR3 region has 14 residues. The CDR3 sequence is CASAGTQGAGELFF. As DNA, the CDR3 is TGTGCCAGCGCCGGGACACAGGGCGCCGGGGAGCTGTTTTTT.

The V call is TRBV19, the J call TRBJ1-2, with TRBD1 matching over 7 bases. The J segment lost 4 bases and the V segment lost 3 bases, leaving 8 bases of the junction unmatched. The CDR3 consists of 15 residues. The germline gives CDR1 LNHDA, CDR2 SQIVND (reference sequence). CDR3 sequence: CASSIETGLRYGYTF. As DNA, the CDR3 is TGTGCCAGTAGTATCGAGACAGGGTTACGCTATGGCTACACCTTC.

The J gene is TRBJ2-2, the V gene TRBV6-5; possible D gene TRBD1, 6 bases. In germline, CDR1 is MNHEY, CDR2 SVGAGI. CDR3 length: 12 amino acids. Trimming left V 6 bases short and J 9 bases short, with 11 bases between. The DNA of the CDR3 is TGTGCCAGCAGGGTTAGGGGGAGGGAGCTGTTTTTT. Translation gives CASRVRGRELFF.

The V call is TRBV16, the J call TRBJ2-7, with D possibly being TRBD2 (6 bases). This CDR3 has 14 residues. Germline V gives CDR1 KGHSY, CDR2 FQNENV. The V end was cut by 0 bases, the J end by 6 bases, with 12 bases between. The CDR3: CASSQSGGWGEQYF. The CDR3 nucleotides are TGTGCCAGCAGCCAATCCGGGGGTTGGGGCGAGCAGTACTTC. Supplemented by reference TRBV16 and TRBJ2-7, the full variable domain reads GEEVAQTPKHLVRGEGQKAKLYCAPIKGHSYVFWYQQVLKNEFKFLISFQNENVFDETGMPKERFSAKCLPNSPCSLEIQATKLEDSAVYFCASSQSGGWGEQYFGPGTRLTVT.

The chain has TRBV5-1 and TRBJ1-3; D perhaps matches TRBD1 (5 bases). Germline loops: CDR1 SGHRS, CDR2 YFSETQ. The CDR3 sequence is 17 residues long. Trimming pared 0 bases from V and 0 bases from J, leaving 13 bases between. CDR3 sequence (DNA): TGCGCCAGCAGCTTGGAGGGCAGGGTTAGCTCTGGAAACACCATATATTTT. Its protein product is CASSLEGRVSSGNTIYF.

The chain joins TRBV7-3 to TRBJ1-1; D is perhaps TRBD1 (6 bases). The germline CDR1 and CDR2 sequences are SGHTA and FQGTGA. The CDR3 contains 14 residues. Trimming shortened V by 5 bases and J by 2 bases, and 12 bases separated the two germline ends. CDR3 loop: CASSPGTINTEAFF. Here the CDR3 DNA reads TGTGCCAGCAGCCCCGGGACAATCAACACTGAAGCTTTCTTT.

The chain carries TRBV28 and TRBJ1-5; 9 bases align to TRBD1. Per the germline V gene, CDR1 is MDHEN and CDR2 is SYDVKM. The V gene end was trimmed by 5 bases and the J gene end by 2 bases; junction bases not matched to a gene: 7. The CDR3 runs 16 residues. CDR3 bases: TGTGCCAGCAGTGGGGGGACAGGGCGGGGCAATCAGCCCCAGCATTTT. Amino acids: CASSGGTGRGNQPQHF.

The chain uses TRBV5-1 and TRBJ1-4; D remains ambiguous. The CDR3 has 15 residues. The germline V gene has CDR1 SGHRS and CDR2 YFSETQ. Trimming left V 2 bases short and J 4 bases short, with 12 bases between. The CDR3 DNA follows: TGCGCCAGCAGCTTTCTCGGGCGGGTTAATGAAAAACTGTTTTTT. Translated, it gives CASSFLGRVNEKLFF.